These T cell receptor beta chains were read from a single sample in a study of technical replicates of blood from a handful of donors. TCRdb's table, derived via immunoSEQ multiplex PCR, lists solely in-frame clones and lacks some. The sample gives under 90,000 clones, 90% to 95% of which show up once; about 0.25% is in the top ten. Sample: T cells isolated from PBMCs. These receptors came from a human donor in good health. The CDR3 runs from the conserved cysteine through the conserved F or W. A D gene is named only where the DNA matches it firmly.

CDR3: CASRPLGGGVHEQYF
DNA: TGTGCCAGCAGGCCCCTAGGGGGAGGGGTCCACGAGCAGTACTTC
V: TRBV28
J: TRBJ2-7
D: -

CDR3: CASSEIYNEQFF
DNA: TGTGCCAGCAGTGAAATATACAATGAGCAGTTCTTC
V: TRBV6-1
J: TRBJ2-1
D: -

CDR3: CAWSGAGTQYF
DNA: TGTGCCTGGAGTGGGGCAGGTACGCAGTATTTT
V: TRBV30
J: TRBJ2-3
D: -

CDR3: CASSAPSTDTQYF
DNA: TGTGCCAGCAGCGCCCCTAGCACAGATACGCAGTATTTT
V: TRBV9
J: TRBJ2-3
D: -

CDR3: CASSQGFSLDYEQYF
DNA: TGTGCCAGCAGCCAAGGGTTTAGCCTAGATTACGAGCAGTACTTC
V: TRBV4-2
J: TRBJ2-7
D: -

CDR3: CASSSTGGSDTQYF
DNA: TGCGCCAGCAGCTCCACAGGGGGCTCAGATACGCAGTATTTT
V: TRBV5-1
J: TRBJ2-3
D: TRBD1

CDR3: CACHRQGAYTEAFF
DNA: TGTGCCTGTCATCGACAGGGGGCATATACTGAAGCTTTCTTT
V: TRBV6-1
J: TRBJ1-1
D: TRBD1

CDR3: CASSQDFSGGTDTQYF
DNA: TGCGCCAGCAGCCAAGATTTTTCAGGGGGCACAGATACGCAGTATTTT
V: TRBV4-1
J: TRBJ2-3
D: -

CDR3: CASSPQSGRYEQYF
DNA: TGTGCCAGCAGCCCCCAGAGCGGGAGATACGAGCAGTACTTC
V: TRBV5-5
J: TRBJ2-7
D: TRBD2

CDR3: CSVESGTGIYEQYF
DNA: TGCAGCGTTGAATCCGGGACAGGGATCTACGAGCAGTACTTC
V: TRBV29-1
J: TRBJ2-7
D: TRBD1

CDR3: CASSRGGVRGNTEAFF
DNA: TGTGCCAGCAGCCGCGGGGGTGTAAGGGGGAACACTGAAGCTTTCTTT
V: TRBV11-3
J: TRBJ1-1
D: -

CDR3: CATSAAWGVFSTDTQYF
DNA: TGTGCCACCAGCGCGGCGTGGGGGGTCTTCAGCACAGATACGCAGTATTTT
V: TRBV15
J: TRBJ2-3
D: -

CDR3: CASSPVGASGEQYF
DNA: TGTGCCAGCAGTCCCGTTGGGGCAAGTGGGGAGCAGTACTTC
V: TRBV6-5
J: TRBJ2-7
D: -

CDR3: CASSQDLGGQRTSNYGYTF
DNA: TGTGCCAGCAGCCAAGACCTGGGGGGACAGCGGACCTCTAACTATGGCTACACCTTC
V: TRBV4-2
J: TRBJ1-2
D: TRBD1

CDR3: CASRSGDGGDTQYF
DNA: TGCGCCAGTAGATCGGGAGACGGTGGAGATACGCAGTATTTT
V: TRBV5-1
J: TRBJ2-3
D: -

CDR3: CASSHRTSGGSYEQYF
DNA: TGTGCCAGCAGCCATCGGACTAGCGGGGGGTCCTACGAGCAGTACTTC
V: TRBV13
J: TRBJ2-7
D: TRBD2

CDR3: CASSLRGENTGELFF
DNA: TGTGCCAGCAGCTTACGAGGAGAGAACACCGGGGAGCTGTTTTTT
V: TRBV7-9
J: TRBJ2-2
D: -

CDR3: CASNLPRDPNYGYTF
DNA: TGTGCCAGTAATTTACCCAGGGATCCTAACTATGGCTACACCTTC
V: TRBV19
J: TRBJ1-2
D: -

CDR3: CASSFQEGFTEANTGELFF
DNA: TGTGCCAGCAGCTTCCAGGAGGGGTTCACAGAAGCGAACACCGGGGAGCTGTTTTTT
V: TRBV7-9
J: TRBJ2-2
D: -

CDR3: CASSKSGSDGYTF
DNA: TGTGCCAGCAGCAAATCAGGTTCTGACGGCTACACCTTC
V: TRBV6-6
J: TRBJ1-2
D: -

CDR3: CASSPRQGSNEQFF
DNA: TGTGCCAGCAGCCCCCGACAGGGGAGTAATGAGCAGTTCTTC
V: TRBV11-3
J: TRBJ2-1
D: TRBD1

CDR3: CASSLNRGSGYTF
DNA: TGTGCCAGCAGTTTGAACAGGGGGAGTGGCTACACCTTC
V: TRBV28
J: TRBJ1-2
D: TRBD1

CDR3: CASSRISGGKETQYF
DNA: TGTGCCAGCAGCCGTATCTCGGGGGGTAAAGAGACCCAGTACTTC
V: TRBV11-2
J: TRBJ2-5
D: TRBD2

CDR3: CASSYTSWKGGEKLFF
DNA: TGTGCCAGCAGCTATACAAGTTGGAAGGGAGGGGAAAAACTGTTTTTT
V: TRBV11-3
J: TRBJ1-4
D: -

CDR3: CAISESTGGDEQYF
DNA: TGTGCCATCAGTGAGTCGACAGGGGGGGACGAGCAGTACTTC
V: TRBV10-3
J: TRBJ2-7
D: TRBD1

CDR3: CASSLSAGGNNEQFF
DNA: TGCGCCAGCAGCTTATCAGCGGGAGGAAACAATGAGCAGTTCTTC
V: TRBV5-1
J: TRBJ2-1
D: TRBD2

CDR3: CASSMSLILPIPQPQHF
DNA: TGTGCCAGTAGTATGAGTCTCATTTTACCAATCCCTCAGCCCCAGCATTTT
V: TRBV19
J: TRBJ1-5
D: -